The next 21 T cell receptor beta chains were all read from a single sample in a study of blood T cells in healthy people across ages. Together with a sample-barcoded 5' primer, a J-beta primer mix was included in a second PCR lasting roughly 6 to 12 cycles. From the 5' RACE reads, TCRdb called clonotypes with MiXCR, one entry per CDR3 protein. The sample contains 800,000 to 950,000 distinct CDR3 sequences, roughly 28% of which appear only once. These data were likewise used in another study, on T cells of mothers and their children.

Sequences were obtained from blood. These receptors were collected from a middle-aged woman in good health.

The J gene is TRBJ2-7, the V gene TRBV5-1, with 8 bases that match TRBD1. This CDR3 is built from 14 residues. V was pared by 3 bases and J by 9 bases, with 11 bases of the junction left unmatched. Germline V CDR1 and CDR2: SGHRS, YFSETQ. CDR3 region: CASSSRQGSTGQYF. CDR3 in DNA: TGCGCCAGCAGCTCTCGACAGGGGAGTACGGGGCAGTACTTC. Complete variable domain (other parts from reference TRBV5-1 and TRBJ2-7): KAGVTQTPRYLIKTRGQQVTLSCSPISGHRSVSWYQQTPGQGLQFLFEYFSETQRNKGNFPGRFSGRQFSNSRSEMNVSTLELGDSALYLCASSSRQGSTGQYFGPGTRLTVT.

V is TRBV5-1 and J is TRBJ1-6; 9 nucleotides match TRBD1. CDR3 length: 16 residues. Germline loops: CDR1 SGHRS, CDR2 YFSETQ. The J segment lost 13 bases and the V segment lost 4 bases, leaving 15 bases of the junction unmatched. Written as DNA, the CDR3 is TGCGCCAGCAGCCCCTGGGACAGGGAAAAGAGTCTCCCCCTCCACTTT. This translates into CASSPWDREKSLPLHF.

The chain carries TRBV20-1 and TRBJ2-7; D ambiguous. The CDR3 is 13 amino acids. Germline V CDR1 and CDR2: DFQATT, SNEGSKA (reference sequence). V lost 1 base and J 1 base, leaving 8 bases between the germline ends. CDR3: CSARAISSYEQYF. In DNA, the CDR3 is TGCAGTGCTAGAGCCATTTCTTCCTACGAGCAGTACTTC.

This chain connects TRBV4-3 to TRBJ2-2, with D possibly matching TRBD2 (6 bases). The CDR3 runs 16 residues. CDR1 and CDR2 (germline): LGHNA, YSLEER. The ends were cut back, 0 bases at V and 4 bases at J, with 12 bases in the middle. This CDR3 reads CASSQDRGLGTGELFF. CDR3 bases: TGCGCCAGCAGCCAAGATCGGGGGTTGGGCACCGGGGAGCTGTTTTTT.

This clonotype has a handful of counts. The chain recombines TRBV6-5 with TRBJ2-5; 9 nucleotides align to TRBD2. Germline CDR1 reads MNHEY; CDR2 reads SVGAGI. This CDR3 spans 17 amino acids. V was pared by 0 bases and J by 11 bases, with 16 bases of the junction left unmatched. The CDR3 loop is CASSYSGVAGVSNEQYF. The CDR3 region has the DNA TGTGCCAGCAGTTACTCAGGGGTAGCGGGAGTCTCCAATGAGCAGTACTTC.

The chain recombines TRBV25-1 with TRBJ1-4; D may be TRBD1 (5 bases). Germline loops: CDR1 MGHDK, CDR2 SYGVNS. Trimming left V 5 bases short and J 5 bases short, with 18 bases between. This CDR3 contains 16 residues. The CDR3 coding sequence is TGTGCCAGCAGTAGGTGGGGACGGATACAAAATGAAAAACTGTTTTTT. Residues: CASSRWGRIQNEKLFF.

The chain combines TRBV6-2 or TRBV6-3 with TRBJ1-2; possible D gene TRBD1, 5 bases. Per the germline V gene, CDR1 is MNHEY and CDR2 is SVGEGT. The CDR3 totals 12 residues. Trimming took 6 bases from V and 8 from J, leaving 13 bases between them. The CDR3 here is CASRGTSEGYTF. CDR3 sequence (DNA): TGTGCCAGCAGAGGGACCTCCGAGGGCTACACCTTC.

This clonotype was counted at least ten times. The rearrangement links TRBV27 to TRBJ2-7, with 7 bases lining up with TRBD1. V dropped 7 bases and J dropped 0; count of bases not matched to a gene: 9. The CDR3 is 15 amino acids. Germline-derived CDR1 and CDR2 are MNHEY and SMNVEV (reference sequence). The CDR3 DNA is TGTGCCAGCACCAATCTCGGGACAGACTCCTACGAGCAGTACTTC. Encoded protein: CASTNLGTDSYEQYF.

This chain joins TRBV19 and TRBJ1-4; 8 positions agree with TRBD1. This CDR3 has 16 residues. V was clipped by 5 bases and J by 0 bases; unmatched bases: 5. CDR1 and CDR2 (germline): LNHDA, SQIVND (reference sequence). The CDR3 here is CASSDDRGATNEKLFF. CDR3 DNA sequence: TGTGCCAGTAGTGATGACAGGGGCGCAACTAATGAAAAACTGTTTTTT.

This clonotype was seen many times. The CDR3 DNA follows: TGTGCCAGCAGCGTATTGGGGGCCTACGAGCAGTACTTC. This gives the protein CASSVLGAYEQYF. This chain uses TRBV28 with TRBJ2-7; perhaps D is TRBD1 or TRBD2 (5 bases each). CDR3 length: 13 amino acids. V shed 6 bases and J shed 2 bases, with 11 bases lying between them. Germline assignment: CDR1 MDHEN and CDR2 SYDVKM.

This clonotype was counted ten times or more. The chain uses TRBV6-6 and TRBJ2-7, with D possibly matching TRBD2 (5 bases). This CDR3 spans 12 amino acids. The V end lost 7 bases, the J end lost 3 bases, and 10 bases lay between the germline ends. Germline CDR1 and CDR2: MNHNY and SVGAGI (reference sequence). The CDR3 protein is CASTPGNYEQYF. As DNA, the CDR3 is TGTGCCAGCACACCGGGAAACTACGAGCAGTACTTC.

The chain couples TRBV28 to TRBJ2-7, with 10 bases matching TRBD1. Trimming removed 6 bases from V and 11 bases from J; junction bases left unmatched: 19. Germline CDR1 reads MDHEN; CDR2 reads SYDVKM. This CDR3 is built from 16 residues. The chain's CDR3 is CASRSRTGGLGETKYF. Written as DNA, the CDR3 is TGTGCCAGCAGGTCCCGGACAGGGGGACTCGGAGAGACCAAGTACTTC.

The CDR3 is CASSPPGGGRRSEKLFF. The CDR3 DNA sequence: TGTGCCAGCAGCCCCCCAGGGGGAGGGAGGCGTTCTGAAAAACTGTTTTTT. The chain employs TRBV3-1 and TRBJ1-4, with TRBD1 matching over 7 bases. V lost 4 bases to trimming and J lost 7 bases; unmatched junction nucleotides: 15. Germline-derived CDR1 and CDR2 are LGHDT and YNNKEL (reference sequence). This CDR3 is built from 17 residues.

This clonotype occurred a few times. V gene TRBV3-1 combines with J gene TRBJ1-1; no firm D call. Germline CDR1 is LGHDT and CDR2 is YNNKEL (reference sequence). The CDR3 is made up of 13 amino acids. Trimming cost V 2 bases and J 6 bases, with 10 bases left between them. The CDR3 region is CASSQFYAAEAFF. DNA of the CDR3: TGTGCCAGCAGCCAATTTTATGCTGCTGAAGCTTTCTTT.

V gene TRBV27 combines with J gene TRBJ2-1; unclear D gene. Trimming took 2 bases from V and 7 from J, leaving 9 bases between them. Germline loops: CDR1 MNHEY, CDR2 SMNVEV (reference sequence). CDR3 length: 13 residues. The CDR3 DNA reads TGTGCCAGCAGTTTAAGTAGTCTTAATGAGCAGTTCTTC. Translation gives CASSLSSLNEQFF.

This chain links TRBV5-1 with TRBJ2-3; 9 bases are a match to TRBD2. J gave up 2 bases and V 0 bases, and 4 bases lay outside the gene matches. Germline lookup yields CDR1 SGHRS and CDR2 YFSETQ. The CDR3 extends over 16 amino acids. CDR3 sequence: CASSLGIAGDTDTQYF. DNA for the CDR3: TGCGCCAGCAGCTTGGGGATAGCGGGGGACACAGATACGCAGTATTTT.

The chain couples TRBV7-2 to TRBJ2-1; 10 positions match TRBD2. Trimming cost V 3 bases and J 6 bases; bases outside gene matches: 8. The V gene's germline CDR1 is SGHTA and CDR2 FQGNSA. CDR3 length: 16 residues. CDR3 sequence (DNA): TGTGCCAGCAGCTTGACTTCTAGCGGGGGCCGCAATGAGCAGTTCTTC. It translates to CASSLTSSGGRNEQFF.

The V and J genes are TRBV6-1 and TRBJ1-2; no clear D. Between the trimmed V and J ends, which lost 7 bases and 1 base, there was a span of 7 bases. The germline V gene encodes CDR1 MNHNS and CDR2 SASEGT. This CDR3 region has 12 residues. The CDR3 sequence: CASMAVNYGYTF. CDR3 nucleotide sequence: TGTGCCAGCATGGCGGTTAACTATGGCTACACCTTC.

A note on this clonotype: One end of the junction varies from germline; a read error may be responsible. The chain combines TRBV28 with TRBJ2-3, with D perhaps given as TRBD1 or TRBD2 (5 bases each). CDR3 length: 14 amino acids. Per germline, CDR1 MDHEN and CDR2 SYDVKM. This chain's CDR3 is CTSIPLGVTDTQYF. In DNA, the CDR3 is TGTACCAGCATCCCACTAGGGGTTACAGATACGCAGTATTTT.

Only a few counts were recorded for this clonotype. The rearrangement uses TRBV27 and TRBJ2-7; TRBD1 is a possible D gene (7 bases). Germline-derived CDR1 and CDR2 are MNHEY and SMNVEV (reference sequence). The CDR3 extends over 14 amino acids. V was clipped by 5 bases and J by 3 bases, with 14 bases between them. In nucleotides, the CDR3 is TGTGCCAGCAGTCCGGAGGGACAGAGCTACGAGCAGTACTTC. This translates into CASSPEGQSYEQYF.

The chain is built from TRBV24-1 and TRBJ2-2; TRBD1 aligns across 7 bases. Germline trimming cut 9 bases from V and 11 bases from J; bases unmatched to any gene: 5. This CDR3 spans 11 amino acids. Germline V gene data show CDR1 as KGHDR and CDR2 as SFDVKD. The CDR3 coding sequence is TGTGCCACCGGTCAAGGGGGCGAGCTGTTTTTT. Translation gives CATGQGGELFF.